Listed below are T cell receptor beta chains from one sample, sequenced in a study of T cell responses to AZD1222 COVID-19 vaccine. Profiled with immunoSEQ multiplex PCR; TCRdb holds only in-frame clones, not every one. The sample shows approximately 110,000 clones, roughly 90% of them seen only once. Sequences were derived from peripheral blood, sampled on day 0 of AZD1222 vaccination. These receptor sequences come from an adult in good health. The CDR3 runs from the conserved cysteine through the conserved F or W. Fields, in order: V gene, clone size, J gene, D gene, CDR3 DNA, CDR3 protein. The D gene is left open where the match is weak. Clone size is shown for a subset of rows, as once, few, many or a class of expanded clone.

TRBV24-1	.	TRBJ2-1	.	TGTGCCACCAGTGACACAGGGGGGGGCTCGAGCTCCTACAATGAGCAGTTCTTC	CATSDTGGGSSSYNEQFF
TRBV14	.	TRBJ1-2	.	TGTGCCAGCAGCCAAGATCCAAGCAGGGGATGGAACTATGGCTACACCTTC	CASSQDPSRGWNYGYTF
TRBV5-1	few	TRBJ1-5	.	TGCGCCAGCAGCTTGCTTGGACAGTCCAATCAGCCCCAGCATTTT	CASSLLGQSNQPQHF
TRBV11-3	.	TRBJ2-7	.	TGTGCCAGCAGCTTCGGACGGGGCTCCTACGAGCAGTACTTC	CASSFGRGSYEQYF
TRBV24-1	once	TRBJ2-3	TRBD2	TGTGCCACCGAGTCTTTAGCGGGAGTGGAGGGTGTGGCAGATACGCAGTATTTT	CATESLAGVEGVADTQYF
TRBV9	.	TRBJ2-3	TRBD2	TGTGCCAGCAGCGTAGGAATAGCGGGAGAGGGCACAGATACGCAGTATTTT	CASSVGIAGEGTDTQYF
TRBV19	.	TRBJ1-6	.	TGTGCCAGTAGTATATGGGGCGGAAATTCACCCCTCCACTTT	CASSIWGGNSPLHF
TRBV7-9	.	TRBJ1-2	.	TGTGCCAGCAGCTTAGGGGGTATAGGATCTAACTATGGCTACACCTTC	CASSLGGIGSNYGYTF
TRBV19	.	TRBJ1-5	TRBD1	TGTGCCAGTAGGACCCTGAACAGGGGGAACAATCAGCCCCAGCATTTT	CASRTLNRGNNQPQHF
TRBV19	.	TRBJ2-7	.	TGTGCCAGTAGTATAGATCGAGGGTACGAGCAGTACTTC	CASSIDRGYEQYF
TRBV27	.	TRBJ1-5	.	TGTGCCAGCAGTTTTTCCCGGGGCAATCAGCCCCAGCATTTT	CASSFSRGNQPQHF
TRBV7-2	.	TRBJ1-4	.	TGTGCCAGCAGCTTAGGGGGAATTCCTAATGAAAAACTGTTTTTT	CASSLGGIPNEKLFF
TRBV7-2	once	TRBJ2-3	.	TGTGCCAGCAGCTTAACCGGGTCGGTAGATACGCAGTATTTT	CASSLTGSVDTQYF
TRBV7-9	.	TRBJ1-1	.	TGTGCCAGCACCACGACCCAGGGGAACACTGAAGCTTTCTTT	CASTTTQGNTEAFF
TRBV3-1/TRBV3-2	.	TRBJ2-7	.	TGTGCCAGCAGCCAAGAGGGCGGGGACTCTTACGAGCAGTACTTC	CASSQEGGDSYEQYF
TRBV5-1	.	TRBJ2-2	TRBD2	TGCGCCAGCAGCTCGACGGGGGGACGGATTATGAAGAACACCGGGGAGCTGTTTTTT	CASSSTGGRIMKNTGELFF
TRBV13	.	TRBJ1-1	.	TGTGCCAGCAGCTTATACAGCCGGAACACTGAAGCTTTCTTT	CASSLYSRNTEAFF
TRBV27	once	TRBJ1-4	TRBD1	TGTGCCAGCAGTTCCATCAGACAGGGAGAAAAACTGTTTTTT	CASSSIRQGEKLFF
TRBV5-1	.	TRBJ1-1	.	TGCGCCAGCAGCACCGGGGTGGGCGGACTAATGAACACTGAAGCTTTCTTT	CASSTGVGGLMNTEAFF
TRBV6-5	.	TRBJ1-5	TRBD1	TGTGCCAGCACTCAGACAGGGGGCGGGCAGCCCCAGCATTTT	CASTQTGGGQPQHF
TRBV19	.	TRBJ2-5	TRBD1	TGTGCCAGTAGTAAGGGACAGATCCAAGAGACCCAGTACTTC	CASSKGQIQETQYF
TRBV12-5	.	TRBJ1-1	.	TGTGCTAGTGGTTTGCCGTTGAACACTGAAGCTTTCTTT	CASGLPLNTEAFF
TRBV5-1	once	TRBJ2-1	.	TGCGCCAGCAGCTTGGGAGGTGTAAGCTCCTACAATGAGCAGTTCTTC	CASSLGGVSSYNEQFF
TRBV28	.	TRBJ1-5	.	TGTGCCAGCAGTTGGGCAGCCCATAGCAATCAGCCCCAGCATTTT	CASSWAAHSNQPQHF
TRBV19	.	TRBJ1-1	TRBD1	TGTGCCAGTAGTACCGACAGGGGCGCGGGGAACACTGAAGCTTTCTTT	CASSTDRGAGNTEAFF
TRBV12-3/TRBV12-4	.	TRBJ1-1	.	TGTGCCAGCAGTTTTCTTTACACTGAAGCTTTCTTT	CASSFLYTEAFF
TRBV18	.	TRBJ1-4	.	TGTGCCAGCTCACCATCCTCAACTAATGAAAAACTGTTTTTT	CASSPSSTNEKLFF